This TCR beta chain originates from a study of T cell repertoires in cytomegalovirus infection. Study observations and caveats: HLA-C-restricted CMV clonotypes gave the most frequent clonotype in two of eight donors.

This clonotype was found many times. Its target is not known. Using its own MiXCR run on the reads, TCRdb lists one record per CDR3 protein. This table holds 450,000 to 600,000 distinct CDR3 sequences, about 10% found once. Germline assignment: CDR1 SEHNR and CDR2 FQNEAQ (reference sequence). The CDR3 loop spans 15 amino acids. V shed 4 bases, J shed 5 bases, and the junction held 10 bases outside the gene matches. The sample taken for sequencing was PBMCs. The chain carries TRBV7-9 and TRBJ2-7, with 8 bases that match TRBD1. The sequence was obtained from a human donor in good health (CMV status not recorded). Some clones in this sample may be carry-over from other donors' samples. The CDR3 protein is CASSSSDRGKNEQYF. The CDR3, as DNA: TGTGCCAGCAGCTCCTCAGACAGGGGTAAGAACGAGCAGTACTTC.